This entry lists 30 T cell receptor beta chains sequenced from one sample in a study of blood T cell repertoires in COVID-19 (dated by TCRdb to 2018 to 2020). The library relied on the immunoSEQ multiplex PCR assay. Sourced from immuneACCESS, this table was stored by TCRdb with only in-frame sequences that have V and J called. A share of the clones is absent; for the studies checked, an unresolved V gene accounts for under half, and the remainder has no known explanation. This sample lists roughly 200,000 clones; roughly 86% were detected once. 5% to 7% of the sample lies in the top ten. Sequencing was done on a sample of PBMCs or T cells enriched from blood (not recorded which). Receptors originate from a man aged 35-49 years with acute COVID-19.

This chain uses TRBV7-8 with TRBJ2-3; 8 nucleotides match TRBD2. V was pared by 8 bases and J by 6 bases, with 19 bases of the junction left unmatched. Germline-derived CDR1 and CDR2 are SGHVS and FQNEAQ. The length of the CDR3 is 17 residues. CDR3 region: CASRGGASGPASDTQYF. For the CDR3, the DNA is TGTGCCAGCCGAGGGGGTGCTAGCGGGCCGGCATCTGATACGCAGTATTTT.

This clone has a handful of counts. This chain links TRBV19 with TRBJ2-2; 9 bases are a match to TRBD2. Trimming removed 8 bases from V and 4 bases from J; junction bases left unmatched: 11. Germline assignment: CDR1 LNHDA and CDR2 SQIVND (reference sequence). The CDR3 totals 16 residues. Here the CDR3 DNA reads TGTGCCAGTCGAGGGGGGACTAGCTTTTTCACCGGGGAGCTGTTTTTT. The encoded protein is CASRGGTSFFTGELFF.

The gene calls are TRBV7-9 and TRBJ2-1; a weak D match, TRBD1 (6 bases). V was clipped by 0 bases and J by 9 bases, with 12 bases between them. The CDR3 is 14 residues long. Germline V gene sequence: CDR1 SEHNR, CDR2 FQNEAQ (reference sequence). The CDR3 DNA is TGTGCCAGCAGCTTAGCACAGGGCCGTGGTGAGCAGTTCTTC. Protein product: CASSLAQGRGEQFF.

This chain connects TRBV19 to TRBJ2-3; D remains unclear. CDR1 LNHDA and CDR2 SQIVND come from the germline V gene (reference sequence). The CDR3 runs to 12 residues. V was pared by 1 base and J by 3 bases, with 2 bases between. Written as DNA, the CDR3 is TGTGCCAGTAGTATAGTAACAGATACGCAGTATTTT. Its protein product is CASSIVTDTQYF.

The rearrangement links TRBV6-5 to TRBJ2-6; D unclear. The length of the CDR3 is 15 residues. V was shortened by 3 bases and J by 1 base, with 7 bases between the two germline ends. Germline CDR1 MNHEY, CDR2 SVGAGI. Here the CDR3 DNA reads TGTGCCAGCAGTTATTGGGCGTCTGGGGCCAACGTCCTGACTTTC. This codes for CASSYWASGANVLTF.

The chain employs TRBV11-2 and TRBJ1-1, with TRBD1 matching over 7 bases. This CDR3 has 16 amino acids. V lost 4 bases and J lost 5; bases outside the gene matches: 13. The germline gives CDR1 SGHAT, CDR2 FQNNGV. CDR3 sequence reads: CASSSELQTGITEAFF. In DNA form, the CDR3 reads TGTGCCAGCAGCTCAGAACTCCAGACAGGGATTACTGAAGCTTTCTTT.

The DNA of the CDR3 is TGCGCCAGCAGCCGCCGACAGGGGGTCGGGGAGCTGTTTTTT. The encoded protein is CASSRRQGVGELFF. The chain couples TRBV4-3 to TRBJ2-2; 9 positions match TRBD1. V lost 4 bases and J lost 7; bases outside the gene matches: 4. The CDR3 spans 14 residues. The germline CDR1 and CDR2 sequences are LGHNA and YSLEER.

V is TRBV10-3 and J is TRBJ1-1; maybe TRBD1 (5 bases). Germline CDR1 ENHRY, CDR2 SYGVKD. This CDR3 has 16 amino acids. The V end lost 7 bases, the J end lost 1 base, and 19 bases lay between the germline ends. The CDR3 region has the DNA TGTGCCATCAAACAGTCTGGGGCACTCTCGAACACTGAAGCTTTCTTT. This sequence encodes CAIKQSGALSNTEAFF.

The rearrangement links TRBV2 to TRBJ1-4; TRBD1 aligns across 11 bases. V was clipped by 3 bases and J by 7 bases; unmatched bases: 4. Germline CDR1 SNHLY, CDR2 FYNNEI. This CDR3 region has 15 residues. CDR3 sequence: CASSEEGQGVEKLFF. CDR3 DNA sequence: TGTGCCAGCAGTGAGGAGGGACAGGGGGTTGAAAAACTGTTTTTT.

The chain combines TRBV27 with TRBJ2-3; no reliable D call. The CDR3 consists of 12 residues. Germline V gene lookup returns CDR1 MNHEY and CDR2 SMNVEV (reference sequence). Trimming left V 7 bases short and J 7 bases short, with 12 bases between. In nucleotides, the CDR3 is TGTGCCAGCACCACCGGGTGGAATACGCAGTATTTT. It is translated as CASTTGWNTQYF.

The chain carries TRBV9 and TRBJ1-6; D gene uncertain. From germline, CDR1 is SGDLS and CDR2 YYNGEE. The CDR3 covers 14 residues. Between the trimmed V and J ends, which lost 0 bases and 6 bases, there was a span of 7 bases. This chain's CDR3 is CASSVAAVNSPLHF. CDR3 DNA: TGTGCCAGCAGCGTAGCTGCGGTTAATTCACCCCTCCACTTT.

The J gene is TRBJ1-3, the V gene TRBV3-1 (or the pseudogene TRBV3-2); D not resolved. Deletions cut 4 bases from V and 0 bases from J, with 10 bases between. The CDR3 consists of 15 residues. CDR1 and CDR2 from the germline V gene are LGHDT and YNNKEL (reference sequence). CDR3 DNA sequence: TGTGCCAGCAGCCCGTCCACAGTCTCTGGAAACACCATATATTTT. Its protein is CASSPSTVSGNTIYF.

The CDR3 is CASSTRTGDPGYTF. The CDR3 DNA follows: TGTGCCAGCAGTACCCGGACAGGGGACCCTGGCTACACCTTC. The chain has TRBV6-5 and TRBJ1-2, with TRBD1 matching 9 bases. Losses at the gene ends were 5 bases for V and 7 bases for J; bases not matched to a gene: 8. The CDR3 runs to 14 residues. In germline, CDR1 is MNHEY, CDR2 SVGAGI.

The genes are TRBV4-1 and TRBJ2-1; a weak D match, TRBD1 (5 bases). Germline assignment: CDR1 MGHRA and CDR2 YSYEKL. This CDR3 comprises 14 residues. V was trimmed by 0 bases and J by 12 bases, leaving 15 bases between them. CDR3 nucleotide sequence: TGCGCCAGCAGCCAAGAAGGGGCCGGGTCTGGGCAGTTCTTC. Translation gives CASSQEGAGSGQFF.

The chain combines TRBV9 with TRBJ1-6; D unclear. This CDR3 spans 15 amino acids. The V gene's germline CDR1 is SGDLS and CDR2 YYNGEE. The V gene lost 0 bases and the J gene lost 6 bases, with 10 bases spanning the gap. CDR3 in amino acids: CASSVGVGANSPLHF. The CDR3 nucleotides are TGTGCCAGCAGCGTAGGGGTGGGAGCTAATTCACCCCTCCACTTT.

The chain employs TRBV5-1 and TRBJ1-5, with D perhaps TRBD1 (5 bases). The V end was cut by 3 bases, the J end by 1 base, with 8 bases between. The germline CDR1 and CDR2 sequences are SGHRS and YFSETQ. CDR3 size: 14 residues. CDR3 sequence (DNA): TGCGCCAGCAGCTGGGGGGAAAGCAATCAGCCCCAGCATTTT. Its translation: CASSWGESNQPQHF.

The chain carries TRBV7-9 and TRBJ2-5, with a weak D call TRBD2 (6 bases). Germline V gene sequence: CDR1 SEHNR, CDR2 FQNEAQ (reference sequence). The CDR3 totals 13 residues. Trimming left V 3 bases short and J 6 bases short, with 11 bases between. CDR3 nucleotides: TGTGCCAGCAGCTTGGATGGGGGGAAGACCCAGTACTTC. Translated, it gives CASSLDGGKTQYF. Looking up the rest from reference TRBV7-9 and TRBJ2-5 gives the full variable domain: DTGVSQNPRHKITKRGQNVTFRCDPISEHNRLYWYRQTLGQGPEFLTYFQNEAQLEKSRLLSDRFSAERPKGSFSTLEIQRTEQGDSAMYLCASSLDGGKTQYFGPGTRLLVL.

Written as DNA, the CDR3 is TGTGCCAGCAGCCCGATAGGGCACGGGGGTAGCTACACCTTC. Translating it yields CASSPIGHGGSYTF. This chain joins TRBV28 and TRBJ1-2, with a possible D match to TRBD1 (5 bases). The V end lost 6 bases, the J end lost 9 bases, and 20 bases lay between the germline ends. CDR1 and CDR2 from the germline V gene are MDHEN and SYDVKM. The CDR3 has 14 amino acids.

The chain joins TRBV4-1 to TRBJ2-1; TRBD2 might be the D (5 bases). V lost 1 base to trimming and J lost 2 bases, with 12 bases between them. This CDR3 has 16 residues. In germline, CDR1 is MGHRA, CDR2 YSYEKL. CDR3 loop: CASSQGSLGPYNEQFF. In DNA form, the CDR3 reads TGCGCCAGCAGCCAAGGTTCACTAGGTCCCTACAATGAGCAGTTCTTC.

The chain's CDR3 is CASSLARLPGNTIYF. CDR3 sequence (DNA): TGTGCCAGCAGCTTAGCGCGCCTCCCGGGGAACACCATATATTTT. The chain couples TRBV7-2 to TRBJ1-3; D is uncertain. Germline assignment: CDR1 SGHTA and CDR2 FQGNSA. The CDR3 extends over 15 amino acids. Trimming shortened V by 0 bases and J by 7 bases, and 13 bases separated the two germline ends.

V gene TRBV7-2 combines with J gene TRBJ2-3; 7 bases line up with TRBD1. V lost 5 bases, J lost 2 bases, and 7 bases stayed unmatched. Germline CDR1 reads SGHTA; CDR2 reads FQGNSA. The CDR3 runs to 15 residues. Written as DNA, the CDR3 is TGTGCCAGCAGCCCCGGGACAGTGGTCACAGATACGCAGTATTTT. It is translated as CASSPGTVVTDTQYF.

This clone was counted many times. The chain uses TRBV4-1 and TRBJ2-1; 13 bases match TRBD2. The CDR3 extends over 21 amino acids. V lost 0 bases to trimming and J lost 7 bases; unmatched junction nucleotides: 18. The germline V gene encodes CDR1 MGHRA and CDR2 YSYEKL. This CDR3 is CASSQDWVGRGRTSGRNEQFF. For the CDR3, the DNA is TGCGCCAGCAGCCAAGATTGGGTTGGCAGGGGTAGGACTAGCGGGAGAAATGAGCAGTTCTTC.

This clone was counted a few times. The DNA for the CDR3 is TGTGCCAGTAGTAGGGCAGCGGGACTAGGGGCAGATACGCAGTATTTT. Encoded protein: CASSRAAGLGADTQYF. The chain combines TRBV19 with TRBJ2-3; 8 nucleotides line up with TRBD2. This CDR3 region has 16 residues. The J segment lost 4 bases and the V segment lost 4 bases, leaving 10 bases of the junction unmatched. Germline-derived CDR1 and CDR2 are LNHDA and SQIVND (reference sequence). Together with reference TRBV19 and TRBJ2-3, the CDR3 gives the full variable domain: DGGITQSPKYLFRKEGQNVTLSCEQNLNHDAMYWYRQDPGQGLRLIYYSQIVNDFQKGDIAEGYSVSREKKESFPLTVTSAQKNPTAFYLCASSRAAGLGADTQYFGPGTRLTVL.

The chain recombines TRBV11-2 with TRBJ2-7, with TRBD2 matching 14 bases. The length of the CDR3 is 14 residues. The ends lost 5 bases at V and 10 bases at J; junction bases unmatched: 7. Germline V gene lookup returns CDR1 SGHAT and CDR2 FQNNGV. The CDR3 bases are TGTGCCAGCAGCCGGGGACTAGCGGGAGTAAATCAGTACTTC. Protein product: CASSRGLAGVNQYF. The complete variable domain, with remaining parts taken from reference TRBV11-2 and TRBJ2-7, reads EAGVAQSPRYKIIEKRQSVAFWCNPISGHATLYWYQQILGQGPKLLIQFQNNGVVDDSQLPKDRFSAERLKGVDSTLKIQPAKLEDSAVYLCASSRGLAGVNQYFGPGTRLTVT.

The J gene is TRBJ2-5, the V gene TRBV19; TRBD2 matches at 15 bases. Germline CDR1 is LNHDA and CDR2 is SQIVND (reference sequence). V was clipped by 8 bases and J by 5 bases; unmatched bases: 9. This CDR3 comprises 16 residues. CDR3 bases: TGTGCCAGTGGGTCCGGGACTAGCGGGAGGAGGGAGACCCAGTACTTC. It translates to CASGSGTSGRRETQYF.

This chain uses TRBV6-5 with TRBJ1-3; D unresolved. This CDR3 is 15 amino acids long. Germline lookup yields CDR1 MNHEY and CDR2 SVGAGI. Trimming cost V 3 bases and J 4 bases, with 13 bases left between them. In DNA form, the CDR3 reads TGTGCCAGCAGTTATGGCATCGATATGGGAAACACCATATATTTT. This gives the protein CASSYGIDMGNTIYF.

The J gene is TRBJ2-1, the V gene TRBV10-3, with 8 bases fitting TRBD1. Germline V gives CDR1 ENHRY, CDR2 SYGVKD. Trimming at V came to 10 bases and at J to 6 bases, leaving 8 bases not matched to a gene. The CDR3 has 13 residues. The CDR3 coding sequence is TGTGCCAGCAAGGGACAGGAGGCCAATGAGCAGTTCTTC. It codes for CASKGQEANEQFF.

The rearrangement uses TRBV7-8 and TRBJ1-1, with D perhaps matching TRBD1 (6 bases). The CDR3 loop spans 14 amino acids. Germline V gene sequence: CDR1 SGHVS, CDR2 FQNEAQ. Trimming took 4 bases from V and 1 from J, leaving 10 bases between them. The CDR3 bases are TGTGCCAGCAGCTGGAGAGGGGGGAACACTGAAGCTTTCTTT. Translation gives CASSWRGGNTEAFF.

The gene calls are TRBV6-4 and TRBJ2-1; 9 bases match TRBD2. Germline CDR1 is MRHNA and CDR2 is SNTAGT. The CDR3 totals 18 residues. V shed 0 bases and J 9 bases; nucleotides not matched to a gene: 15. The CDR3 is CASSDSHRDPRGGGEQFF. In DNA, the CDR3 is TGTGCCAGCAGTGACTCCCACCGGGACCCGCGGGGGGGAGGTGAGCAGTTCTTC.

This chain joins TRBV9 and TRBJ2-3, with 8 bases lining up with TRBD2. Germline CDR1 SGDLS, CDR2 YYNGEE. V shed 0 bases and J 0 bases; nucleotides not matched to a gene: 6. This CDR3 has 17 residues. This CDR3 reads CASSVVAASGSTDTQYF. CDR3 nucleotides: TGTGCCAGCAGCGTAGTAGCGGCTAGCGGGAGCACAGATACGCAGTATTTT.